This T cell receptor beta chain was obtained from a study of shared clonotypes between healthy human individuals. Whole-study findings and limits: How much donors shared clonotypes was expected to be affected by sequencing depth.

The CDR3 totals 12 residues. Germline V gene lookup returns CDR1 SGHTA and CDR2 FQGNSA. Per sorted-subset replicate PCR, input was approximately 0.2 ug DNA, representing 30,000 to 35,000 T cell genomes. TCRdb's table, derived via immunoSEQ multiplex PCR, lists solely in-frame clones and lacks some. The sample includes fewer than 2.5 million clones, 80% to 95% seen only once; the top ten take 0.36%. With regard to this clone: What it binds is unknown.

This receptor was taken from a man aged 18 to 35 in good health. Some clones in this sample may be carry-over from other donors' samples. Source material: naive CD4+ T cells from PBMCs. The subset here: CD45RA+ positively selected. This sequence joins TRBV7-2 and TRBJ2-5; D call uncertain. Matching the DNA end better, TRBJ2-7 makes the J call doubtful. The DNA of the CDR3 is TGTGCCAGCAGCTTGAGCTCCTACGAGCAGTACTTC. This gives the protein CASSLSSYEQYF.